The rows below give T cell receptor beta chains drawn from one sample of a study of radiotherapy plus CTLA-4 blockade in lung cancer. Generated by immunoSEQ multiplex PCR, the TCRdb table keeps only in-frame clones and is missing some. The table shows 89,000 or so clones, with around four fifths occurring only once. Specimen: peripheral blood, collected from a patient treated with radiotherapy plus ipilimumab. These receptors all stem from a human donor with non-small cell lung cancer who had a partial response to radiotherapy plus ipilimumab. CDR3s include the opening cysteine and the closing phenylalanine or tryptophan. The order of the fields is V gene, J gene, clone size, CDR3 protein. Clone size is given for some rows only: seen once, a few or many times, or a class if the clone is expanded.

TRBV2,TRBJ1-1,few,CASSEARYNTEAFF
TRBV29-1,TRBJ1-1,once,CSVDRMNTEAFF
TRBV27,TRBJ2-3,.,CASGLGGTDTQYF
TRBV4-2,TRBJ1-1,.,CASSHALTGSEAFF
TRBV28,TRBJ2-3,.,CASSTGTAIDTDTQYF
TRBV6-5,TRBJ2-1,.,CASSYSTGEQFF
TRBV6-1,TRBJ1-2,.,CASSEAGQVGANYGYTF
TRBV5-4,TRBJ2-1,.,CASSDTSTGMNEQFF
TRBV7-2,TRBJ2-1,.,CASSSRRGYNEQFF
TRBV5-1,TRBJ2-5,.,CASSLFDRDQETQYF
TRBV7-9,TRBJ2-7,.,CASRLTGGSSYEQYF
TRBV7-6,TRBJ1-1,.,CASSPQEGKTEAFF
TRBV4-1,TRBJ2-3,few,CASSLGTIHSTDTQYF
TRBV19,TRBJ2-5,.,CASSLDSGTGGTGETQYF
TRBV6-6,TRBJ1-2,.,CASTRRQGGGYTF
TRBV4-1,TRBJ1-3,.,CASSQDWRVGNTIYF
TRBV7-2,TRBJ1-1,.,CASSLFGASTEAFF
TRBV2,TRBJ2-5,.,CASSYRERETQYF
TRBV5-5,TRBJ2-7,.,CASSLGSGASYEQYF
TRBV25-1,TRBJ2-3,.,CASSDRTSGSTDTQYF
TRBV4-1,TRBJ2-1,.,CASSHPTASYNEQFF
TRBV5-4,TRBJ2-2,.,CASSLVRPGGTGELFF
TRBV4-2,TRBJ2-1,.,CASSQGTHNEQFF
TRBV6-1,TRBJ1-5,.,CASSGQISLQPQHF
TRBV5-1,TRBJ1-5,.,CASSLAPGAQPQHF
TRBV28,TRBJ1-2,few,CASSPRGTKAFNYGYTF
TRBV19,TRBJ1-1,.,CASTKQGWTEAFF
TRBV7-9,TRBJ1-4,.,CASSQDRGNEKLFF
TRBV6-1,TRBJ2-7,few,CASSEVDSTYEQYF
TRBV6-1,TRBJ2-3,.,CASSGQGALDTQYF
TRBV7-2,TRBJ1-5,.,CASSLIGPGQPQHF